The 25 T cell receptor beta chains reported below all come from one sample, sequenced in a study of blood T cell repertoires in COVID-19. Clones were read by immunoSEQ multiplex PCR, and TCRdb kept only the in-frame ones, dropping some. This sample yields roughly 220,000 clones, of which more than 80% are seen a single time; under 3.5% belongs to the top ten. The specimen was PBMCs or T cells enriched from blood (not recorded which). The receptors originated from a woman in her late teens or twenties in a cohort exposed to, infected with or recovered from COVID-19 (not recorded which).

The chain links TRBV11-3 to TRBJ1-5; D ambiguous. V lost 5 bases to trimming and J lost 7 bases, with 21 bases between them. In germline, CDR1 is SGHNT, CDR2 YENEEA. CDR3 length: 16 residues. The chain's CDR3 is CASSLTYRRGWQPQHF. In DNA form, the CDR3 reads TGTGCCAGCAGCCTAACGTACAGACGGGGTTGGCAGCCCCAGCATTTT.

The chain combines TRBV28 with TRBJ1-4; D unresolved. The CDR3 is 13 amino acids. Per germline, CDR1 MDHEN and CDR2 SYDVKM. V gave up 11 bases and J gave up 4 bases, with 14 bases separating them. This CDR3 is CASGVEGNEKLFF. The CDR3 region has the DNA TGTGCCTCGGGAGTTGAGGGTAATGAAAAACTGTTTTTT. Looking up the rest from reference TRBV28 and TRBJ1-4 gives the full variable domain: DVKVTQSSRYLVKRTGEKVFLECVQDMDHENMFWYRQDPGLGLRLIYFSYDVKMKEKGDIPEGYSVSREKKERFSLILESASTNQTSMYLCASGVEGNEKLFFGSGTQLSVL.

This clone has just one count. CDR3 sequence reads: CASSHGTGGEAFF. The CDR3 nucleotides read TGTGCCAGCAGCCATGGTACAGGGGGCGAAGCTTTCTTT. The chain combines TRBV5-6 with TRBJ1-1, with 9 bases identical to TRBD1. The CDR3 length is 13 residues. The germline CDR1 and CDR2 sequences are SGHDT and YYEEEE. V trimming: 4 bases; J trimming: 8 bases; junction bases outside the gene matches: 6.

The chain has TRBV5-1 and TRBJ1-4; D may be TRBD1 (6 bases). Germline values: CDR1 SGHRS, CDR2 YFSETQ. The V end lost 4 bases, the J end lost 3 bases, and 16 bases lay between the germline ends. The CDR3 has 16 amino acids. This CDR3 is CASSPGPGEPNEKLFF. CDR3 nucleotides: TGCGCCAGCAGCCCCGGACCAGGGGAACCTAATGAAAAACTGTTTTTT.

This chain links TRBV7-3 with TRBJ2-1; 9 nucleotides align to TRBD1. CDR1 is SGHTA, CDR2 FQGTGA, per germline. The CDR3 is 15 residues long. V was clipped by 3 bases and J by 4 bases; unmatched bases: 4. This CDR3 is CASSFDRGKYNEQFF. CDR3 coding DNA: TGTGCCAGCAGCTTTGACAGGGGGAAGTACAATGAGCAGTTCTTC.

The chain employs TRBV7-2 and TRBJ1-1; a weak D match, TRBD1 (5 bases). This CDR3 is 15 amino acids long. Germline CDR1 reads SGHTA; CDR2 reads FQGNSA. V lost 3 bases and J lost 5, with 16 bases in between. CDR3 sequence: CASSFRTLGGTEAFF. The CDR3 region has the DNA TGTGCCAGCAGCTTTCGGACCCTCGGGGGGACTGAAGCTTTCTTT.

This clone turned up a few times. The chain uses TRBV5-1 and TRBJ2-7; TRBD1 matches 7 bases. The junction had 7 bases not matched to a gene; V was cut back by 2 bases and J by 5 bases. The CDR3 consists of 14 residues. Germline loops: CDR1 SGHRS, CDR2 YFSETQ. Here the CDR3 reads CASSFTRDSHEQYF. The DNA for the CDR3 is TGCGCCAGCAGCTTTACCCGGGACAGCCACGAGCAGTACTTC.

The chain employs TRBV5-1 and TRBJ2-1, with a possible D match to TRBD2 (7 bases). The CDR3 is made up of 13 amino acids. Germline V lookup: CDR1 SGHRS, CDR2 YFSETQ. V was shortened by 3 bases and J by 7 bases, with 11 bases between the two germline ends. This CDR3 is CASSWGGANEQFF. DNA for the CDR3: TGCGCCAGCAGCTGGGGGGGCGCTAATGAGCAGTTCTTC.

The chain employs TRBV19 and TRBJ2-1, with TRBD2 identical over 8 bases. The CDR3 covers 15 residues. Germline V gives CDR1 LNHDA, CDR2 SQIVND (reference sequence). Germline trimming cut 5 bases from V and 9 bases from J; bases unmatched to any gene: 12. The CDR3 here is CASSPLAGRVVEQFF. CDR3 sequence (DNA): TGTGCCAGTAGTCCTTTAGCGGGAAGGGTGGTTGAGCAGTTCTTC.

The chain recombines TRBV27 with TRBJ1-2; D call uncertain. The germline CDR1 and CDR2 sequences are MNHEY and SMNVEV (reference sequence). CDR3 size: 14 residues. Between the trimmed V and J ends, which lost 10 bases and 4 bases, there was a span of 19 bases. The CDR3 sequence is CATLETTRPYGYTF. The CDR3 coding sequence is TGTGCCACACTTGAGACCACGAGGCCCTATGGCTACACCTTC.

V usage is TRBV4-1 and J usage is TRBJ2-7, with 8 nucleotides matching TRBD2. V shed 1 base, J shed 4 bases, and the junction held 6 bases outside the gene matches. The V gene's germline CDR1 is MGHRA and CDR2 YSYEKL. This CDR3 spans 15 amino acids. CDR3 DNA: TGCGCCAGCAGCCAAGCCGGGACTAGTGGTTACGAGCAGTACTTC. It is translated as CASSQAGTSGYEQYF.

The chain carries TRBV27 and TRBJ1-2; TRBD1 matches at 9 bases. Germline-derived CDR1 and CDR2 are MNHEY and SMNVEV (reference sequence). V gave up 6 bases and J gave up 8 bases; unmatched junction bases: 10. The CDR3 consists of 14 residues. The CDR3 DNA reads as TGTGCCAGCAGAGCTCCGGGACAGGGTGACGGCTACACCTTC. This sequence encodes CASRAPGQGDGYTF.

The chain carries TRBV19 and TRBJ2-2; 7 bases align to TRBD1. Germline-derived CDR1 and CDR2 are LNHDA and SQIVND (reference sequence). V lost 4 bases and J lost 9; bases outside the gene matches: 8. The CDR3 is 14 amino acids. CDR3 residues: CASSTTGWTWELFF. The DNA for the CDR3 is TGTGCCAGTAGTACGACAGGGTGGACCTGGGAGCTGTTTTTT. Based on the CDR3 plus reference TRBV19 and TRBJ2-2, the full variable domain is DGGITQSPKYLFRKEGQNVTLSCEQNLNHDAMYWYRQDPGQGLRLIYYSQIVNDFQKGDIAEGYSVSREKKESFPLTVTSAQKNPTAFYLCASSTTGWTWELFFGEGSRLTVL.

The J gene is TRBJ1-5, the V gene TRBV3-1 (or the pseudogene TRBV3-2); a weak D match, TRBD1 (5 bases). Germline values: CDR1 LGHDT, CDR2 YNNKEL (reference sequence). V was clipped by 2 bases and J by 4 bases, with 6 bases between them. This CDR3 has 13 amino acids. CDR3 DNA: TGTGCCAGCAGCCAACCAGGGAATCAGCCCCAGCATTTT. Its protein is CASSQPGNQPQHF.

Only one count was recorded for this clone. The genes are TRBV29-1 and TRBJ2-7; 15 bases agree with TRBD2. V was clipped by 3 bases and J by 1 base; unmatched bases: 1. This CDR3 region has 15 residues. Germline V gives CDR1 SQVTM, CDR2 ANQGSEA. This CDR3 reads CSVEGLAGGSYEQYF. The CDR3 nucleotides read TGCAGCGTTGAGGGACTAGCGGGAGGATCCTACGAGCAGTACTTC.

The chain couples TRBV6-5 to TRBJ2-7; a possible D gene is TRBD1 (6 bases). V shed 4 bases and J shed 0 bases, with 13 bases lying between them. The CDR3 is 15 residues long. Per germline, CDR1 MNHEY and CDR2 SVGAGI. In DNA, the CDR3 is TGTGCCAGCAGTTTGACAGGCGTACCCTCCTACGAGCAGTACTTC. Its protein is CASSLTGVPSYEQYF.

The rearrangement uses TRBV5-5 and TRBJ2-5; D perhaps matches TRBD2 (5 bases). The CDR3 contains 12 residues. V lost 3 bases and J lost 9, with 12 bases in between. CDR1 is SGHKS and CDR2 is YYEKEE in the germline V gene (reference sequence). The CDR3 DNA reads TGTGCCAGCAGCTGGGAGAGTGGGGCCCAGTACTTC. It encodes CASSWESGAQYF. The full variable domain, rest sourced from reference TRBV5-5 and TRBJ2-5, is DAGVTQSPTHLIKTRGQQVTLRCSPISGHKSVSWYQQVLGQGPQFIFQYYEKEERGRGNFPDRFSARQFPNYSSELNVNALLLGDSALYLCASSWESGAQYFGPGTRLLVL.

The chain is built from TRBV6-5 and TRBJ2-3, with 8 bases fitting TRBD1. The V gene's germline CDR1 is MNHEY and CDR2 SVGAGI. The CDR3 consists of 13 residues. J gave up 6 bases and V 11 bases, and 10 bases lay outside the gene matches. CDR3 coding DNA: TGTGCCGGGGCGGGACAGGCTCGGGATACGCAGTATTTT. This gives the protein CAGAGQARDTQYF.

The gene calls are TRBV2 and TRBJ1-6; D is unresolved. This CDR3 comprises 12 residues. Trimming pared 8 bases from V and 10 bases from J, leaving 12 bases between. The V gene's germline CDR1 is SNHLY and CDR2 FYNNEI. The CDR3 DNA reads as TGTGCCAGCCGACAAGGCGGGTCACCCCTCCACTTT. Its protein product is CASRQGGSPLHF.

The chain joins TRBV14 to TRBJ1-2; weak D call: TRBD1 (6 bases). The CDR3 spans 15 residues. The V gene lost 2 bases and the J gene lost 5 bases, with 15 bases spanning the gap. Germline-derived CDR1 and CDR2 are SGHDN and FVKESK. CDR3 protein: CASSQHRDTAYGYTF. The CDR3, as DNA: TGTGCCAGCAGCCAACACCGGGACACAGCATATGGCTACACCTTC.

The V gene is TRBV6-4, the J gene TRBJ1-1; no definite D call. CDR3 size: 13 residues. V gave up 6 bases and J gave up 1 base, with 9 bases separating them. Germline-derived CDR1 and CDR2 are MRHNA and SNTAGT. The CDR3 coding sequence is TGTGCCAGCAGCCGGGAGGGGAACACTGAAGCTTTCTTT. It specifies CASSREGNTEAFF.

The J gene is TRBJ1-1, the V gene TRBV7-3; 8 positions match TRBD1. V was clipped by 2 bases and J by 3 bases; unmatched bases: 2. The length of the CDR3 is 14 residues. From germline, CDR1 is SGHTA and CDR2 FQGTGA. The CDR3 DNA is TGTGCCAGCAGCTTACAGGGGGCCGACACTGAAGCTTTCTTT. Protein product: CASSLQGADTEAFF.

The CDR3 region has the DNA TGTGCCAGCAGTGGAAGGGAGCTTTTGGACGAGCAGTACTTC. It specifies CASSGRELLDEQYF. The rearrangement joins TRBV27 to TRBJ2-7, with D maybe TRBD2 (5 bases). Germline values: CDR1 MNHEY, CDR2 SMNVEV (reference sequence). CDR3 length: 14 amino acids. Trimming left V 5 bases short and J 5 bases short, with 16 bases between.

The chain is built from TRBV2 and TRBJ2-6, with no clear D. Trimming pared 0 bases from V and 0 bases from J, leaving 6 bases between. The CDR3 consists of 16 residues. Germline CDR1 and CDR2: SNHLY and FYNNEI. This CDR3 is CASSEALGSGANVLTF. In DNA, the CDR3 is TGTGCCAGCAGTGAAGCGCTAGGCTCTGGGGCCAACGTCCTGACTTTC.

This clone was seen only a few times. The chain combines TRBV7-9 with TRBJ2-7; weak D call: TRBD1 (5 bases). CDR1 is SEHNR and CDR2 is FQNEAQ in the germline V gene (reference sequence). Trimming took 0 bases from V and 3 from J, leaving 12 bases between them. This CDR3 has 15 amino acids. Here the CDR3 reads CASSLAAAGYYEQYF. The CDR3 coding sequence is TGTGCCAGCAGCTTAGCTGCGGCAGGGTACTACGAGCAGTACTTC. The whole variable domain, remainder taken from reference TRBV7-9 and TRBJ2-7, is DTGVSQNPRHKITKRGQNVTFRCDPISEHNRLYWYRQTLGQGPEFLTYFQNEAQLEKSRLLSDRFSAERPKGSFSTLEIQRTEQGDSAMYLCASSLAAAGYYEQYFGPGTRLTVT.